These T cell receptor beta chains were read from a single sample in a study of blood T cell repertoires in COVID-19. Profiling relied on immunoSEQ multiplex PCR, and the TCRdb table lists in-frame clones only, not all of them. This sample carries over 150,000 clones, approximately 80% of them seen once, and the ten largest clones take around an eighth. The specimen was peripheral blood. The receptors were sampled from a woman aged 55-70 years with COVID-19, enrolled during active disease. Each CDR3 is given with its conserved first and last residue. The D gene is left open where the match is weak. Size is stated for part of the rows, as once, few or many counts, or as a class when the clone is expanded.

clone_size: -; v_call: TRBV7-3; j_call: TRBJ2-3; d_call: -; cdr3_nt: TGTGCCAGCAGCAGATCACAGGGAAACACAGATACGCAGTATTTT; cdr3_aa: CASSRSQGNTDTQYF
clone_size: -; v_call: TRBV18; j_call: TRBJ1-1; d_call: TRBD1; cdr3_nt: TGTGCCAGCTCACCACTAGACAGGGACACTGAAGCTTTCTTT; cdr3_aa: CASSPLDRDTEAFF
clone_size: once; v_call: TRBV5-1; j_call: TRBJ2-1; d_call: TRBD2; cdr3_nt: TGCGCCAGCAGCTTGGCCGGGGCGGGAGCTTACAATGAGCAGTTCTTC; cdr3_aa: CASSLAGAGAYNEQFF
clone_size: -; v_call: TRBV19; j_call: TRBJ1-1; d_call: TRBD1; cdr3_nt: TGTGCCAGCCGGGACAGGGGGCTGACTGAAGCTTTCTTT; cdr3_aa: CASRDRGLTEAFF
clone_size: -; v_call: TRBV5-1; j_call: TRBJ2-1; d_call: -; cdr3_nt: TGCGCCAGCAGCCCCACGCGTGGGAGTAGCTCCTACAATGAGCAGTTCTTC; cdr3_aa: CASSPTRGSSSYNEQFF
clone_size: once; v_call: TRBV5-1; j_call: TRBJ2-7; d_call: TRBD1; cdr3_nt: TGCGCCAGCAGCTTGCTATTACCGGGACAGGGCTCCGAGCAGTACTTC; cdr3_aa: CASSLLLPGQGSEQYF
clone_size: -; v_call: TRBV19; j_call: TRBJ1-6; d_call: TRBD1; cdr3_nt: TGTGCCAGTAGTTGGACAGGGTTTAATTCACCCCTCCACTTT; cdr3_aa: CASSWTGFNSPLHF
clone_size: -; v_call: TRBV2; j_call: TRBJ2-5; d_call: -; cdr3_nt: TGTGCCAGCAGTGGGTGGGAGGGGGAGGAGACCCAGTACTTC; cdr3_aa: CASSGWEGEETQYF
clone_size: once; v_call: TRBV19; j_call: TRBJ2-5; d_call: TRBD1; cdr3_nt: TGTGCCAGTAGTACCCTAGGACAGGCCCAAGAGACCCAGTACTTC; cdr3_aa: CASSTLGQAQETQYF
clone_size: -; v_call: TRBV30; j_call: TRBJ2-5; d_call: TRBD1; cdr3_nt: TGTGCCTGGAGTTCGGACAGGGTAGAGACCCAGTACTTC; cdr3_aa: CAWSSDRVETQYF
clone_size: -; v_call: TRBV7-2; j_call: TRBJ2-5; d_call: TRBD1; cdr3_nt: TGTGCCAGCAGCTTATTTGGGGTTGGGGCGACAGGGGCCCAAGAGACCCAGTACTTC; cdr3_aa: CASSLFGVGATGAQETQYF
clone_size: -; v_call: TRBV14; j_call: TRBJ1-1; d_call: TRBD1; cdr3_nt: TGTGCCAGCAGCCACCGGACAGGGGACGGGCACACTGAAGCTTTCTTT; cdr3_aa: CASSHRTGDGHTEAFF
clone_size: -; v_call: TRBV14; j_call: TRBJ1-6; d_call: -; cdr3_nt: TGTGCCAGCAGCCAGCAGGGCCGTTCACCCCTCCACTTT; cdr3_aa: CASSQQGRSPLHF
clone_size: -; v_call: TRBV7-3; j_call: TRBJ1-1; d_call: TRBD1; cdr3_nt: TGTGCCAGCAGCCCGAAGACAGGGGGCAACACTGAAGCTTTCTTT; cdr3_aa: CASSPKTGGNTEAFF
clone_size: -; v_call: TRBV4-2; j_call: TRBJ2-3; d_call: TRBD2; cdr3_nt: TGTGCCAGCAGCCTTAGCGGGTCTAGCGGATACACAGATACGCAGTATTTT; cdr3_aa: CASSLSGSSGYTDTQYF
clone_size: -; v_call: TRBV24-1; j_call: TRBJ2-2; d_call: -; cdr3_nt: TGTGCCACCAACACCGCTACCGGGGAGCTGTTTTTT; cdr3_aa: CATNTATGELFF
clone_size: -; v_call: TRBV19; j_call: TRBJ1-2; d_call: TRBD1; cdr3_nt: TGTGCCAGTAGTCTGATGACAGGGATGGGAGCTAACTATGGCTACACCTTC; cdr3_aa: CASSLMTGMGANYGYTF
clone_size: few; v_call: TRBV5-1; j_call: TRBJ2-5; d_call: -; cdr3_nt: TGCGCCAGCAGCTTAAGTTTCAGAGAGACCCAGTACTTC; cdr3_aa: CASSLSFRETQYF
clone_size: -; v_call: TRBV11-3; j_call: TRBJ2-3; d_call: -; cdr3_nt: TGTGCCAGCAGCCCCTCACAGGGAATGGCAGATACGCAGTATTTT; cdr3_aa: CASSPSQGMADTQYF
clone_size: once; v_call: TRBV7-2; j_call: TRBJ1-5; d_call: -; cdr3_nt: TGTGCCAGCAGCTTAGACAGAAGACAGCCCCAGCATTTT; cdr3_aa: CASSLDRRQPQHF
clone_size: once; v_call: TRBV2; j_call: TRBJ1-2; d_call: -; cdr3_nt: TGTGCCAGCAGTGTTCTCTTTGGCTACACCTTC; cdr3_aa: CASSVLFGYTF
clone_size: -; v_call: TRBV7-2; j_call: TRBJ2-7; d_call: TRBD2; cdr3_nt: TGTGCCAGCAGCCCCGGACTAGCGAGCCACGAGCAGTACTTC; cdr3_aa: CASSPGLASHEQYF
clone_size: few; v_call: TRBV7-2; j_call: TRBJ2-3; d_call: TRBD2; cdr3_nt: TGTGCCAGCAGCTTAGGGGGGAGGGGTAGCACAGATACGCAGTATTTT; cdr3_aa: CASSLGGRGSTDTQYF
clone_size: -; v_call: TRBV18; j_call: TRBJ1-4; d_call: -; cdr3_nt: TGTGCCAGCTCACGGAGGAAGGAAGAAAAACTGTTTTTT; cdr3_aa: CASSRRKEEKLFF
clone_size: few; v_call: TRBV23-1; j_call: TRBJ1-2; d_call: -; cdr3_nt: TGCGCCAGCAGTCAAGTCCCTCTTACAGGGATGGGCGGCTACACCTTC; cdr3_aa: CASSQVPLTGMGGYTF
clone_size: -; v_call: TRBV5-6; j_call: TRBJ1-1; d_call: -; cdr3_nt: TGTGCCCTCGCGTATCGGGGGGGGAACACTGAAGCTTTCTTT; cdr3_aa: CALAYRGGNTEAFF
clone_size: -; v_call: TRBV19; j_call: TRBJ1-4; d_call: -; cdr3_nt: TGTGCCAGTAGTATAGAAGAGGAAGAAGCTGAAAAACTGTTTTTT; cdr3_aa: CASSIEEEEAEKLFF
clone_size: -; v_call: TRBV28; j_call: TRBJ1-4; d_call: TRBD1; cdr3_nt: TGTGCCAGCAGTAGACAGGGGGAAAGAGAAAAACTGTTTTTT; cdr3_aa: CASSRQGEREKLFF
clone_size: -; v_call: TRBV11-2; j_call: TRBJ2-1; d_call: TRBD1; cdr3_nt: TGTGCCAGCAGCCTTTTTCGTGGGGACAGGGGCCCACATGAGCAGTTCTTC; cdr3_aa: CASSLFRGDRGPHEQFF
clone_size: -; v_call: TRBV3-1/TRBV3-2; j_call: TRBJ1-1; d_call: -; cdr3_nt: TGTGCCAGCAGCCAAGATCTTGTCAGGAACACTGAAGCTTTCTTT; cdr3_aa: CASSQDLVRNTEAFF
clone_size: -; v_call: TRBV9; j_call: TRBJ1-2; d_call: TRBD1; cdr3_nt: TGTGCCAGCAGCGTAGGACAGGGGCGGGGCTATGGCTACACCTTC; cdr3_aa: CASSVGQGRGYGYTF